This is a list of T cell receptor beta chains from one sample in a study of human T cells and chemical hapten exposure. TCRdb passed the RACE reads through MiXCR, listing each CDR3 protein once. The data show around 50,000 distinct CDR3 sequences, with about 10% seen just once and about 1.8% held by the top ten. Sample: whole blood, taken in connection with sensitization to the hapten diphenylcyclopropenone (DPC). The receptor set was obtained from a woman between 45 and 65 years old with alopecia areata. Some clones in this sample may be carry-over from other donors' samples. Each CDR3 is given with its conserved first and last residue. The D gene is left open where the match is weak. Clone size is given for some rows only: seen once, a few or many times, or a class if the clone is expanded.

>TRBV3-1|.|TRBJ2-7|TRBD2
CASSQGSAGVLGEQYF
TGTGCCAGCAGCCAAGGGTCAGCGGGAGTACTAGGTGAGCAGTACTTC
>TRBV5-1|.|TRBJ2-7|TRBD2
CASSLLAGTLYEQYF
TGCGCCAGCAGCTTACTAGCGGGGACCCTATACGAGCAGTACTTC
>TRBV5-1|few|TRBJ2-7|.
CASSPSPGPIYEQYF
TGCGCCAGCAGCCCATCACCGGGACCGATATACGAGCAGTACTTC
>TRBV29-1|few|TRBJ2-3|.
CSVSVGDTQYF
TGCAGCGTTTCAGTAGGTGATACGCAGTATTTT
>TRBV7-2|.|TRBJ1-2|.
CASSSGQRGFLHGYTF
TGTGCCAGCAGCTCGGGACAACGGGGGTTCCTTCATGGCTACACCTTC
>TRBV7-2|few|TRBJ2-4|.
CASGLGVDKNIQYF
TGTGCCAGCGGATTAGGGGTGGACAAAAACATTCAGTACTTC
>TRBV6-5|.|TRBJ2-2|.
CASATRVTGELFF
TGTGCCAGCGCTACAAGGGTCACCGGGGAGCTGTTTTTT
>TRBV6-2/TRBV6-3|few|TRBJ2-1|TRBD2
CASSYAGTRASYNEQFF
TGTGCCAGCAGTTACGCCGGGACTAGGGCCTCCTACAATGAGCAGTTCTTC
>TRBV11-3|few|TRBJ2-1|.
CASSPGRLGYNEQFF
TGTGCCAGCAGCCCGGGACGCCTTGGGTACAATGAGCAGTTCTTC
>TRBV29-1|few|TRBJ2-5|.
CSALVGQETQYF
TGCAGCGCTCTCGTGGGCCAAGAGACCCAGTACTTC
>TRBV5-1|.|TRBJ1-1|TRBD1
CASSLTGQGMNTEAFF
TGCGCCAGCAGCTTAACGGGACAGGGGATGAACACTGAAGCTTTCTTT
>TRBV5-6|.|TRBJ2-7|TRBD1
CASSSLQGTPTDEQYF
TGTGCCAGCAGCTCTTTACAGGGGACCCCCACAGACGAGCAGTACTTC
>TRBV3-1|many|TRBJ2-5|.
CASSSPGAEETQYF
TGTGCCAGCAGCTCACCAGGGGCGGAGGAGACCCAGTACTTC
>TRBV29-1|many|TRBJ2-7|.
CSVGVLRTGPGEQYF
TGCAGCGTTGGAGTCCTTCGTACAGGGCCAGGCGAGCAGTACTTC
>TRBV11-2|.|TRBJ1-5|TRBD1
CASSRAGGFGNQPQHF
TGTGCCAGCAGCCGGGCAGGGGGCTTTGGGAATCAGCCCCAGCATTTT
>TRBV20-1|many|TRBJ1-2|.
CSASFFNYGYTF
TGCAGTGCTAGCTTTTTCAACTATGGCTACACCTTC
>TRBV12-3/TRBV12-4|few|TRBJ1-6|TRBD1
CASSSGGSSNSPLHF
TGTGCCAGCAGTTCAGGGGGCTCCAGCAATTCACCCCTCCACTTT
>TRBV20-1|few|TRBJ2-7|.
CSARGRTYEQYF
TGCAGTGCTAGAGGACGTACCTACGAGCAGTACTTC
>TRBV7-9|few|TRBJ1-5|TRBD1
CASSSSSTGNQPQHF
TGTGCCAGCAGCTCAAGCTCGACAGGGAATCAGCCCCAGCATTTT
>TRBV6-2/TRBV6-3|.|TRBJ2-3|.
CASSHPTAATQYF
TGTGCCAGCAGCCACCCCACTGCGGCCACGCAGTATTTT
>TRBV12-3/TRBV12-4|.|TRBJ2-7|.
CATTLGDGPYEQYF
TGTGCCACTACTCTTGGGGATGGGCCCTACGAGCAGTACTTC
>TRBV20-1|few|TRBJ2-7|.
CSARNIRRGVYEQYF
TGCAGTGCTAGAAATATCCGTAGGGGGGTATACGAGCAGTACTTC
>TRBV7-7|many|TRBJ2-5|TRBD1
CASSSGQGNQETQYF
TGTGCCAGCAGCTCGGGACAGGGCAACCAAGAGACCCAGTACTTC
>TRBV2|few|TRBJ2-4|TRBD1
CASGRGQAENIQYF
TGTGCCAGCGGTAGGGGACAGGCGGAAAACATTCAGTACTTC
>TRBV6-1|many|TRBJ1-5|.
CASSEDGGVSNQPQHF
TGTGCCAGCAGTGAAGACGGTGGAGTTAGCAATCAGCCCCAGCATTTT
>TRBV7-6|few|TRBJ2-3|.
CASSLGTDSLSTDTQYF
TGTGCCAGCAGCTTAGGGACGGACTCGCTAAGCACAGATACGCAGTATTTT
>TRBV7-9|many|TRBJ2-5|.
CASSLAMKTQYF
TGTGCCAGCAGCTTAGCCATGAAGACCCAGTACTTC
>TRBV29-1|many|TRBJ1-1|.
CSVEDPAFTGNEAFF
TGCAGCGTTGAAGATCCCGCCTTCACGGGAAATGAAGCTTTCTTT
>TRBV2|.|TRBJ2-3|TRBD1
CASTALGTADTQYF
TGTGCCAGCACCGCACTGGGGACAGCAGATACGCAGTATTTT
>TRBV11-2|many|TRBJ2-7|TRBD2
CASSLGTSGVTYEQYF
TGTGCCAGCAGCTTAGGCACGAGCGGGGTAACCTACGAGCAGTACTTC
>TRBV27|.|TRBJ2-2|TRBD2
CASSSSGSRTGELFF
TGTGCCAGCAGCTCTAGCGGGAGTCGCACCGGGGAGCTGTTTTTT